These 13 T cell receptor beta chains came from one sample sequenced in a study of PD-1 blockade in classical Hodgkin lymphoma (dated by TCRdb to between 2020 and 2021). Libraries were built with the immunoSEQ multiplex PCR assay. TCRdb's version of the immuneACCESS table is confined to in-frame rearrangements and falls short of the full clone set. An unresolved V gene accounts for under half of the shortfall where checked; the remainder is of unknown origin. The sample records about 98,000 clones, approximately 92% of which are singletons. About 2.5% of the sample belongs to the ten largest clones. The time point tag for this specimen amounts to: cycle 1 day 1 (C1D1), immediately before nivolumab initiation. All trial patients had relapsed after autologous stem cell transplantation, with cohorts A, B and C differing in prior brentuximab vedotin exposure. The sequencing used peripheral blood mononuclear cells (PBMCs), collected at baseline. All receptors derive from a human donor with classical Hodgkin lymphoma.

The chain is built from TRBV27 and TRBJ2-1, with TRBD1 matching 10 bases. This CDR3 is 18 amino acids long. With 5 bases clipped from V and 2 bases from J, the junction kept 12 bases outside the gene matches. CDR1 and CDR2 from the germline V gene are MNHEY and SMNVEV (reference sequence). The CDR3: CASSLDRPGQGPYNEQFF. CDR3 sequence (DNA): TGTGCCAGCAGTCTTGACCGACCGGGACAGGGGCCCTACAATGAGCAGTTCTTC.

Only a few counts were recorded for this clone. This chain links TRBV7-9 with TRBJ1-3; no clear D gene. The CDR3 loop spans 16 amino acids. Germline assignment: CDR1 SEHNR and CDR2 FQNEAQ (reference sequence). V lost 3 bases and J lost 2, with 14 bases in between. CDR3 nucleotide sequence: TGTGCCAGCAGCTTCGTTCGGGGAGGCGCTGGAAACACCATATATTTT. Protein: CASSFVRGGAGNTIYF. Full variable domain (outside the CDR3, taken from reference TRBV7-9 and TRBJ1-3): DTGVSQNPRHKITKRGQNVTFRCDPISEHNRLYWYRQTLGQGPEFLTYFQNEAQLEKSRLLSDRFSAERPKGSFSTLEIQRTEQGDSAMYLCASSFVRGGAGNTIYFGEGSWLTVV.

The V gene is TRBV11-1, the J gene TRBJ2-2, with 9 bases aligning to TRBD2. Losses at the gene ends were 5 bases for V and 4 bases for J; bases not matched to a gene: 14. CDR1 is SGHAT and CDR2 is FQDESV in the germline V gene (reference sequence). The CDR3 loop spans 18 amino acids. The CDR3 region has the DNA TGTGCCAGCAGCCCAGGCACCTCTCGACTAGCGGTCACCGGGGAGCTGTTTTTT. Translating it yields CASSPGTSRLAVTGELFF.

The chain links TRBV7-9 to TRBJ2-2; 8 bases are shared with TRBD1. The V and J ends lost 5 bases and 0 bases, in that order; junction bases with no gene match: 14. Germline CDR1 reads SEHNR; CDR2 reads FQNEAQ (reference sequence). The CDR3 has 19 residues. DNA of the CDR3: TGTGCCAGCAGCCCCCCCCCGGACAGGGCCCTCGCGAACACCGGGGAGCTGTTTTTT. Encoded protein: CASSPPPDRALANTGELFF. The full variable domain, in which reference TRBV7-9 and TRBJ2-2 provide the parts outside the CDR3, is DTGVSQNPRHKITKRGQNVTFRCDPISEHNRLYWYRQTLGQGPEFLTYFQNEAQLEKSRLLSDRFSAERPKGSFSTLEIQRTEQGDSAMYLCASSPPPDRALANTGELFFGEGSRLTVL.

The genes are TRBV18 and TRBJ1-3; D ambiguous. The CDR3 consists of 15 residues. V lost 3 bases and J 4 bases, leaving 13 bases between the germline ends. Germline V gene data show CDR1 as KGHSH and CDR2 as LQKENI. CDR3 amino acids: CASSPRVPLGNTIYF. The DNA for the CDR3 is TGTGCCAGCTCACCCCGGGTGCCACTCGGAAACACCATATATTTT.

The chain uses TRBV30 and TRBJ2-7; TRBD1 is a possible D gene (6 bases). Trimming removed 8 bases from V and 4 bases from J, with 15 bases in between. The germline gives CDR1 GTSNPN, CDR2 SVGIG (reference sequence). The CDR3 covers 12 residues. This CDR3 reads CAVGTSKYEQYF. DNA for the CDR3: TGTGCCGTCGGGACAAGTAAATACGAGCAGTACTTC.

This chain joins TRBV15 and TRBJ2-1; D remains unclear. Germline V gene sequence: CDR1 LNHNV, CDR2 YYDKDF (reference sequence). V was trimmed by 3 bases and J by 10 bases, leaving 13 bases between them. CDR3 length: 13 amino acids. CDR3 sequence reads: CATSRNYELEQFF. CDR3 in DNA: TGTGCCACCAGCAGGAATTATGAGTTAGAGCAGTTCTTC.

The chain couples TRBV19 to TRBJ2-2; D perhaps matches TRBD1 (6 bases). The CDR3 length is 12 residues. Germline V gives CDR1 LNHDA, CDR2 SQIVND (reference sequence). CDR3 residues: CPPGVNTGELFF. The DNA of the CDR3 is TGTCCCCCAGGGGTGAACACCGGGGAGCTGTTTTTT.

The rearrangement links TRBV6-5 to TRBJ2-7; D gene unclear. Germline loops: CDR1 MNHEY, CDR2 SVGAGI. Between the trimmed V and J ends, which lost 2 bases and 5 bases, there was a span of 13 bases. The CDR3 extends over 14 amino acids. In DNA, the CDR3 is TGTGCCAGCAGTTACCAGCCAGAAGCGAACGAGCAGTACTTC. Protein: CASSYQPEANEQYF.

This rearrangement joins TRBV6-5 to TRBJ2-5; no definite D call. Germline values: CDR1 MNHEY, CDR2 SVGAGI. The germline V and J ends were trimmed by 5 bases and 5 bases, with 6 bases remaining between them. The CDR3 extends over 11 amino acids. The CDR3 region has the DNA TGTGCCAGCAGTGAAATTGAGACCCAGTACTTC. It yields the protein CASSEIETQYF.

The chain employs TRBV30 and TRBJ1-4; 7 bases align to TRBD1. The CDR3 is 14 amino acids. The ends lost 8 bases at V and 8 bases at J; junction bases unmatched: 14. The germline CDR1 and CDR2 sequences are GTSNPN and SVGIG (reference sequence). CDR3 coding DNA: TGTGCCGTTCAGGGGGTCATTATTGGAGAAAAACTGTTTTTT. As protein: CAVQGVIIGEKLFF.

CDR3 sequence (DNA): TGCGCCAGCAGCTTCCGCGGCAGGGGGCTCGACGTTATGTACTTC. Encoded protein: CASSFRGRGLDVMYF. The genes are TRBV5-1 and TRBJ2-4; 8 bases line up with TRBD1. V was clipped by 2 bases and J by 15 bases; unmatched bases: 16. This CDR3 contains 15 residues. CDR1 is SGHRS and CDR2 is YFSETQ in the germline V gene. Full variable domain (outside the CDR3, taken from reference TRBV5-1 and TRBJ2-4): KAGVTQTPRYLIKTRGQQVTLSCSPISGHRSVSWYQQTPGQGLQFLFEYFSETQRNKGNFPGRFSGRQFSNSRSEMNVSTLELGDSALYLCASSFRGRGLDVMYFGAGTRLSVL.

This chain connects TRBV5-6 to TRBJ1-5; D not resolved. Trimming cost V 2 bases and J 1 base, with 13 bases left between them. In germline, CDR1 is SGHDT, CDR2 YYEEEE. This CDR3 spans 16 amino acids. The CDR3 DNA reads TGTGCCAGCAGCTTATTTTACAGAGGGAGCAATCAGCCCCAGCATTTT. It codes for CASSLFYRGSNQPQHF. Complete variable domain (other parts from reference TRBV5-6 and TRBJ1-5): DAGVTQSPTHLIKTRGQQVTLRCSPKSGHDTVSWYQQALGQGPQFIFQYYEEEERQRGNFPDRFSGHQFPNYSSELNVNALLLGDSALYLCASSLFYRGSNQPQHFGDGTRLSIL.